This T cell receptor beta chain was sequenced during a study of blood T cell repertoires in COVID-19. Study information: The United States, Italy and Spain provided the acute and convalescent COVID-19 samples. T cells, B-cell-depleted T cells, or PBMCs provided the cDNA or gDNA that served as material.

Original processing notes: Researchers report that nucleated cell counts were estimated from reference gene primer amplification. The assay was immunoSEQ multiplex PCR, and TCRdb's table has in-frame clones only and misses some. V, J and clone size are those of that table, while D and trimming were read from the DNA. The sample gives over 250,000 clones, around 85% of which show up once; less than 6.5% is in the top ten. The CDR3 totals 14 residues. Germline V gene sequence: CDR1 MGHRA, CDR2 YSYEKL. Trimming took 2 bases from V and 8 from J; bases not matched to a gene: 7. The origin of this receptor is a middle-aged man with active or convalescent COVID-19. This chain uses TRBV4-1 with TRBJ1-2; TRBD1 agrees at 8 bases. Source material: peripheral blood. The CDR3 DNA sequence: TGCGCCAGCAGCCAACCGACAGGGGCAGGAGGCTACACCTTC. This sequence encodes CASSQPTGAGGYTF.